The next 8 T cell receptor beta chains were all read from a single sample in a study of beta chain features in type 1 diabetes. Sequencing targeted expressed TCRB transcripts, as all isolated RNA had been reverse transcribed. Method: immunoSEQ multiplex PCR; TCRdb's copy keeps in-frame clones and lacks some. The data contain 200,000 to 250,000 clones, about 10% of them singletons. The specimen was naive CD4+ T cells from blood. These receptors all come from a woman under 30 in good health.

This clone came up a few times. The V call is TRBV5-8, the J call TRBJ2-4; weak D call: TRBD1 (5 bases). Germline loops: CDR1 SGHTS, CDR2 YDEGEE. V was pared by 5 bases and J by 6 bases, with 15 bases between. The CDR3 is made up of 14 amino acids. CDR3 protein: CASSQSGQGNIQYF. DNA for the CDR3: TGTGCCAGCAGTCAGTCAGGGCAGGGAAACATTCAGTACTTC.

The sample holds a few counts of this clone. The chain links TRBV5-4 to TRBJ1-3, with 11 nucleotides matching TRBD1. With 4 bases clipped from V and 2 bases from J, the junction kept 5 bases outside the gene matches. Germline CDR1 SGHNT, CDR2 YYREEE (reference sequence). The CDR3 consists of 16 residues. The CDR3 region is CASSRGTGGPGNTIYF. DNA for the CDR3: TGTGCCAGCAGCCGCGGGACAGGGGGACCTGGAAACACCATATATTTT.

This clone was found a few times. This chain joins TRBV7-3 and TRBJ1-2; possible D gene TRBD1, 5 bases. The CDR3 covers 14 residues. V was pared by 6 bases and J by 1 base, with 12 bases between. Germline V gene sequence: CDR1 SGHTA, CDR2 FQGTGA. The CDR3 DNA sequence: TGTGCCAGCAGGGATGACAGATTTAACTATGGCTACACCTTC. Translating it yields CASRDDRFNYGYTF.

The V call is TRBV2, the J call TRBJ1-6, with a tentative D call TRBD1 (6 bases). The germline CDR1 and CDR2 sequences are SNHLY and FYNNEI. The CDR3 runs 14 residues. Trimming pared 6 bases from V and 5 bases from J, leaving 11 bases between. The DNA of the CDR3 is TGTGCCAGCAGGCAGACAGGTCATAATTCACCCCTCCACTTT. Translation: CASRQTGHNSPLHF.

The CDR3 region has the DNA TGTGCCAGCAGCCAAGGCAAACGACAGTCACAGTCGGAGACCCAGTACTTC. Residues: CASSQGKRQSQSETQYF. The chain links TRBV7-6 to TRBJ2-5; a weak D match, TRBD1 (5 bases). The CDR3 contains 17 residues. Trimming took off 5 bases at V and 5 bases at J, with 24 bases between the two ends. CDR1 SGHVS and CDR2 FNYEAQ come from the germline V gene.

This clone occurred a few times. CDR3 nucleotide sequence: TGTGCCAGCAGCTCTCTAGCGGGGCCGTACGAGCAGTACTTC. It is translated as CASSSLAGPYEQYF. This chain connects TRBV7-2 to TRBJ2-7; 9 bases align to TRBD2. Germline trimming cut 4 bases from V and 4 bases from J; bases unmatched to any gene: 5. Germline-derived CDR1 and CDR2 are SGHTA and FQGNSA. There are 14 residues in the CDR3.

CDR3 region: CASSLWRQGPNQPQHF. In nucleotides, the CDR3 is TGTGCCAGCAGTTTATGGCGACAGGGCCCCAATCAGCCCCAGCATTTT. The chain uses TRBV28 and TRBJ1-5; 7 bases map to TRBD1. V gave up 0 bases and J gave up 3 bases; unmatched junction bases: 5. The CDR3 loop spans 16 amino acids. The germline CDR1 and CDR2 sequences are MDHEN and SYDVKM.

The chain carries TRBV27 and TRBJ1-5; maybe TRBD1 (6 bases). Germline loops: CDR1 MNHEY, CDR2 SMNVEV (reference sequence). The ends were cut back, 10 bases at V and 5 bases at J, with 15 bases in the middle. The CDR3 has 13 amino acids. The CDR3 sequence is CATSAQGYQPQHF. Written as DNA, the CDR3 is TGTGCCACCTCAGCACAGGGCTATCAGCCCCAGCATTTT.